This T cell receptor (beta chain) was sequenced during a study of cytomegalovirus exposure and HLA in healthy donors. General observations from the study: Further analysis was carried out later, and it showed several of the most significant clusters appearing linked to common viral pathogens.

Note on this clone: Its antigen remains unknown. The junction departs from germline at one end; a sequencing error may be responsible.

With 60 Vbeta and 13 Jbeta primers, the PCR was carried out. Profiling relied on immunoSEQ multiplex PCR, and the TCRdb table lists in-frame clones only, not all of them. The sample includes about 85,000 clones, 80% seen only once; the top ten take approximately 30%. The CDR3 runs to 14 residues. From germline, CDR1 is SSHAT and CDR2 FNYEAQ (reference sequence). Material: PBMCs. This TCR was sampled from a man in his fifties or sixties in good health and CMV-seropositive. This sequence joins TRBV7-7 and TRBJ1-1; weak D call: TRBD1 (5 bases). The CDR3 region has the DNA TGTGCTAGCAGCCCTCTTACAGGGAACACTGAAGCTTTCTTT. Amino acids: CASSPLTGNTEAFF. Looking up the rest from reference TRBV7-7 and TRBJ1-1 gives the full variable domain: GAGVSQSPRYKVTKRGQDVTLRCDPISSHATLYWYQQALGQGPEFLTYFNYEAQPDKSGLPSDRFSAERPEGSISTLTIQRTEQRDSAMYRCASSPLTGNTEAFFGQGTRLTVV.